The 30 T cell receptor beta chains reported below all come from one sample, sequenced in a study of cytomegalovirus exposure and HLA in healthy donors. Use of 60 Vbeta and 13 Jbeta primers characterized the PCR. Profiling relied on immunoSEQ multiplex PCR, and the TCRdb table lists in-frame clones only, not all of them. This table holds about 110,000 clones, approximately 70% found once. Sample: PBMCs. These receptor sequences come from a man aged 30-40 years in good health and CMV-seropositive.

This CDR3 reads CASSELDGALNEKLFF. The CDR3 nucleotides are TGTGCCAGCAGCGAGTTGGATGGGGCGCTTAATGAAAAACTGTTTTTT. This chain links TRBV6-4 with TRBJ1-4; a weak D match, TRBD1 (5 bases). Germline CDR1 and CDR2: MRHNA and SNTAGT. The CDR3 loop spans 16 amino acids. V gave up 6 bases and J gave up 4 bases, with 18 bases separating them.

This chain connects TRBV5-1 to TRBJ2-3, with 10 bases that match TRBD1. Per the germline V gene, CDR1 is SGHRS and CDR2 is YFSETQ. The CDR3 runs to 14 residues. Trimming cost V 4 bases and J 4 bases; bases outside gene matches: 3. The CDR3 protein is CASSPGQGADTQYF. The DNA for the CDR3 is TGCGCCAGCAGCCCCGGACAGGGGGCAGATACGCAGTATTTT.

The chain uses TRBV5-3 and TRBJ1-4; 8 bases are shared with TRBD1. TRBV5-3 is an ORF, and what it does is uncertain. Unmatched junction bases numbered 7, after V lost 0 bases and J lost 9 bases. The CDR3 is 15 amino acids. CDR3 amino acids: CARSLAGGARKKLFF. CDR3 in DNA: TGTGCCAGAAGCTTGGCAGGGGGCGCAAGAAAAAAACTGTTTTTT.

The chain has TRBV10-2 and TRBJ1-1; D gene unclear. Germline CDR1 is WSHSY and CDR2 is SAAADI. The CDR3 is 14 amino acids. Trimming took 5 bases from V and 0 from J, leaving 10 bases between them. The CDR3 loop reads CASSQTHLNTEAFF. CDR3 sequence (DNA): TGCGCCAGCAGTCAGACACACTTGAACACTGAAGCTTTCTTT.

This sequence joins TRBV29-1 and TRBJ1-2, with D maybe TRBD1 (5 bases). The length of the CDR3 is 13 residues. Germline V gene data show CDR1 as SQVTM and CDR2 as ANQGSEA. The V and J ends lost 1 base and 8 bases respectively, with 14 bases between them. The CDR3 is CSVEGGDAGGYTF. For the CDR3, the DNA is TGCAGCGTTGAAGGTGGGGATGCAGGGGGCTACACCTTC.

CDR3 nucleotide sequence: TGTGCCAGCAGTTTAACCGGGACTAAAGCAGATACGCAGTATTTT. This codes for CASSLTGTKADTQYF. This chain joins TRBV27 and TRBJ2-3; 7 bases are a match to TRBD2. Germline CDR1 and CDR2: MNHEY and SMNVEV (reference sequence). The CDR3 extends over 15 amino acids. After removal of 2 bases from V and 4 bases from J, the junction contained 6 bases not matched to a gene.

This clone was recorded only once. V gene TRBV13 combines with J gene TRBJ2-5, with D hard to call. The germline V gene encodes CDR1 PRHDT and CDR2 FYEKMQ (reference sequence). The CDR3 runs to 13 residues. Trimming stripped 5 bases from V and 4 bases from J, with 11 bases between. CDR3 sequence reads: CASSPPRVETQYF. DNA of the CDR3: TGTGCCAGCAGCCCGCCCCGGGTAGAGACCCAGTACTTC. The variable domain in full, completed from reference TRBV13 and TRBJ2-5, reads AAGVIQSPRHLIKEKRETATLKCYPIPRHDTVYWYQQGPGQDPQFLISFYEKMQSDKGSIPDRFSAQQFSDYHSELNMSSLELGDSALYFCASSPPRVETQYFGPGTRLLVL.

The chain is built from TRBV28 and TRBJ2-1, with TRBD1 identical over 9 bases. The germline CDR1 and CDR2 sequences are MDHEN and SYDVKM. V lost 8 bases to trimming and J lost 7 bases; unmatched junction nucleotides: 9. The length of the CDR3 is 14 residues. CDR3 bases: TGTGCCAGCCGCCGGGACAGGGCTTTTAATGAGCAGTTCTTC. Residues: CASRRDRAFNEQFF.

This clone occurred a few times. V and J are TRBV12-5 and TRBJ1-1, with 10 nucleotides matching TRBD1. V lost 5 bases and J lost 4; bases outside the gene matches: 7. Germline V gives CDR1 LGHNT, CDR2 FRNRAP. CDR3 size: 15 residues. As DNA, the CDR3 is TGTGCTAGTGGTAGGATGACAGGGGGCATCACTGAAGCTTTCTTT. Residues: CASGRMTGGITEAFF.

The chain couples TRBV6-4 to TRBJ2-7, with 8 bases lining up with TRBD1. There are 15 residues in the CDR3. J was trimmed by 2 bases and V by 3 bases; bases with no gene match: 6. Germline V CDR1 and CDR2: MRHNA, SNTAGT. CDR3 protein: CASSDPGQATYEQYV. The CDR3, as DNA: TGTGCCAGCAGTGATCCGGGACAGGCAACCTACGAGCAGTACGTC.

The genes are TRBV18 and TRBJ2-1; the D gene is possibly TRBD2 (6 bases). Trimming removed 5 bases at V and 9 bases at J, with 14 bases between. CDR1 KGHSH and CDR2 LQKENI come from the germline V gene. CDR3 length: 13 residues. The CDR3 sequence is CASSFGGRSEQFF. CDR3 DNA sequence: TGTGCCAGCTCATTTGGAGGGAGGTCTGAGCAGTTCTTC. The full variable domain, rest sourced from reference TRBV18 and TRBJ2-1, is NAGVMQNPRHLVRRRGQEARLRCSPMKGHSHVYWYRQLPEEGLKFMVYLQKENIIDESGMPKERFSAEFPKEGPSILRIQQVVRGDSAAYFCASSFGGRSEQFFGPGTRLTVL.

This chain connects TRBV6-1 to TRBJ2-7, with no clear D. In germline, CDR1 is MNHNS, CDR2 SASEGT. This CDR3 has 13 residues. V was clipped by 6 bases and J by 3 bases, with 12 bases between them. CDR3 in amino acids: CASRAGLIYEQYV. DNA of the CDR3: TGTGCCAGCAGGGCAGGTTTGATCTACGAGCAGTACGTC.

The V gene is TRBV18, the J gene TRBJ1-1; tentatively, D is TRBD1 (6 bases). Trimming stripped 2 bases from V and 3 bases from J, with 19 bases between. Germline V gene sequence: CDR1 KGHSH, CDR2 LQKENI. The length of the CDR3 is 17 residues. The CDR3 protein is CASSPSPTGSHYTEAFF. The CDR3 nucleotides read TGTGCCAGCTCACCATCCCCCACAGGGAGTCACTACACTGAAGCTTTCTTT. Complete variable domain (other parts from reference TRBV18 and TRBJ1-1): NAGVMQNPRHLVRRRGQEARLRCSPMKGHSHVYWYRQLPEEGLKFMVYLQKENIIDESGMPKERFSAEFPKEGPSILRIQQVVRGDSAAYFCASSPSPTGSHYTEAFFGQGTRLTVV.

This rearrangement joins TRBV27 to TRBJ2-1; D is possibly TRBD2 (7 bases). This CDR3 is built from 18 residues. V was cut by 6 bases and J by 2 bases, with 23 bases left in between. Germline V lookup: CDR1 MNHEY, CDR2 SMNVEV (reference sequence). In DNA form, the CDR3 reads TGTGCCAGCAGGAAATTATATGGGGGGGCGCCGCCCTACAATGAGCAGTTCTTC. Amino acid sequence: CASRKLYGGAPPYNEQFF.

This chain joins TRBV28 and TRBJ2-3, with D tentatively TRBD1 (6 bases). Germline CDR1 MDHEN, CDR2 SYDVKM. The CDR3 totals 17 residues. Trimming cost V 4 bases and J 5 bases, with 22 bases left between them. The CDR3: CASSSSSNRVRGDTQYF. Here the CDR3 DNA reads TGTGCCAGCAGTTCTTCTTCGAACAGGGTCCGGGGAGATACGCAGTATTTT.

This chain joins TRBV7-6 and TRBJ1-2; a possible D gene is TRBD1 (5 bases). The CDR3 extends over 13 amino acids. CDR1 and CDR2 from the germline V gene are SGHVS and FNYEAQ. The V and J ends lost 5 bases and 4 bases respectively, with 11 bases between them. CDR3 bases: TGTGCCAGCAGCCCCCGGGGGAGCTATGGCTACACCTTC. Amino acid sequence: CASSPRGSYGYTF. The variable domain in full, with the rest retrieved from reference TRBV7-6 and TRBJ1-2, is GAGVSQSPRYKVTKRGQDVALRCDPISGHVSLYWYRQALGQGPEFLTYFNYEAQQDKSGLPNDRFSAERPEGSISTLTIQRTEQRDSAMYRCASSPRGSYGYTFGSGTRLTVV.

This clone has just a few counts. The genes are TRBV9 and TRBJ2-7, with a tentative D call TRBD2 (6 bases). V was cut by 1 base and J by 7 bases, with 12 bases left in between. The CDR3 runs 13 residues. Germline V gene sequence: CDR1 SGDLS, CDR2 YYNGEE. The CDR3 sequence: CASSVLDRGEQYF. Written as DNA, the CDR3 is TGTGCCAGCAGCGTACTGGATCGGGGGGAGCAGTACTTC.

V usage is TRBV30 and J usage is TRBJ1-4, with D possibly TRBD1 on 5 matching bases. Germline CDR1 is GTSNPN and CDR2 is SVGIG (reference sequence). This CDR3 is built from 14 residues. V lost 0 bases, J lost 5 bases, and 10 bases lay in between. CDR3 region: CAWSVLGGNEKLFF. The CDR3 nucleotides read TGTGCCTGGAGTGTACTTGGGGGGAATGAAAAACTGTTTTTT.

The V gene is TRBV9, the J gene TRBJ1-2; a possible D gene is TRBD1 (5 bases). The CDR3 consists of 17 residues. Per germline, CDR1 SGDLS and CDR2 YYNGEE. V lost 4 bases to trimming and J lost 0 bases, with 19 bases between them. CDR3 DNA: TGTGCCAGCAGCACGCGGCGGGGGGATCTAGCTAACTATGGCTACACCTTC. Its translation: CASSTRRGDLANYGYTF.

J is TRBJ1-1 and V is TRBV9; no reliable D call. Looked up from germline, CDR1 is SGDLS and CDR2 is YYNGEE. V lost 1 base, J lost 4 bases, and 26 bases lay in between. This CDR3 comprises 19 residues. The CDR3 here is CASSVNPDTGGKTGTEAFF. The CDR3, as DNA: TGTGCCAGCAGCGTAAACCCCGACACCGGAGGGAAAACGGGCACTGAAGCTTTCTTT.

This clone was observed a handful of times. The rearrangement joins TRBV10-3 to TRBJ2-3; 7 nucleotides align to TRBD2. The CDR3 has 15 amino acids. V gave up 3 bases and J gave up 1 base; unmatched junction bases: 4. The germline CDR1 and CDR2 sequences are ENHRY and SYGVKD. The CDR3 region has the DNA TGTGCCATCAGTGACCAGCGGGAACGCACAGATACGCAGTATTTT. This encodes CAISDQRERTDTQYF.

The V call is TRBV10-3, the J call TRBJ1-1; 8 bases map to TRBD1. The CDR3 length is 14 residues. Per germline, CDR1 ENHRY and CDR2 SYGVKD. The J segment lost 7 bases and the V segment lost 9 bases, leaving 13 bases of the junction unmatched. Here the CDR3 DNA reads TGTGCCATTCGAACTCTGACAGGGGAAGGTGAAGCTTTCTTT. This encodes CAIRTLTGEGEAFF.

CDR3 in amino acids: CASSLRQTSTDTQYF. CDR3 DNA sequence: TGTGCCAGCAGTCTTAGACAGACTAGCACAGATACGCAGTATTTT. The chain is built from TRBV2 and TRBJ2-3, with a possible D match to TRBD1 (5 bases). Between the trimmed V and J ends, which lost 5 bases and 0 bases, there was a span of 12 bases. The CDR3 runs 15 residues. The germline CDR1 and CDR2 sequences are SNHLY and FYNNEI.

CDR3 in amino acids: CASSLTPGAEQYV. CDR3 nucleotides: TGTGCCAGCAGCTTAACCCCTGGGGCTGAGCAGTACGTC. This chain connects TRBV7-2 to TRBJ2-7; D is perhaps TRBD1 (5 bases). Trimming left V 2 bases short and J 7 bases short, with 12 bases between. Germline V gene sequence: CDR1 SGHTA, CDR2 FQGNSA. The CDR3 has 13 amino acids.

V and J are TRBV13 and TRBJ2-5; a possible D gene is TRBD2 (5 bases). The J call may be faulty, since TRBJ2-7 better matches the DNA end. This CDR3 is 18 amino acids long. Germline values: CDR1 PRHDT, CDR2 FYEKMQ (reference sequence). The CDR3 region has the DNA TGTGCCAGCAGCGATTCCCTTCGGGGATTTCGGGGATCCTACGAGCAGTACTTC. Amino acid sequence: CASSDSLRGFRGSYEQYF.

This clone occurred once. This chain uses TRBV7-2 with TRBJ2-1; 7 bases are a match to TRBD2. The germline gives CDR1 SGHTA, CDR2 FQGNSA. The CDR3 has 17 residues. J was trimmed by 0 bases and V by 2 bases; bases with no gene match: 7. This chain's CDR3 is CASSLTWTGGSYNEQFF. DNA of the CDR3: TGTGCCAGCAGCTTAACGTGGACGGGAGGCTCCTACAATGAGCAGTTCTTC.

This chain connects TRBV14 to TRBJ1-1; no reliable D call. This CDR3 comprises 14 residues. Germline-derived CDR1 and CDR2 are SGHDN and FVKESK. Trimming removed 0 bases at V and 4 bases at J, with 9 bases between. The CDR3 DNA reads TGTGCCAGCAGCCAAGAGCTGGGAGTCACTGAAGCTTTCTTT. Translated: CASSQELGVTEAFF. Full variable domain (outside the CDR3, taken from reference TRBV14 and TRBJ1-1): EAGVTQFPSHSVIEKGQTVTLRCDPISGHDNLYWYRRVMGKEIKFLLHFVKESKQDESGMPNNRFLAERTGGTYSTLKVQPAELEDSGVYFCASSQELGVTEAFFGQGTRLTVV.

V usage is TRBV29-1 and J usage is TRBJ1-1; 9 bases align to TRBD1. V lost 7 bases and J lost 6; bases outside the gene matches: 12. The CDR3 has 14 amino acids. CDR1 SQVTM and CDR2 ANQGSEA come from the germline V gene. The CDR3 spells CSDVPGQGKPEAFF. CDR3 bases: TGCAGCGATGTCCCGGGACAGGGTAAGCCTGAAGCTTTCTTT. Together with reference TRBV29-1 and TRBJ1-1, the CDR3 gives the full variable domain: SAVISQKPSRDICQRGTSLTIQCQVDSQVTMMFWYRQQPGQSLTLIATANQGSEATYESGFVIDKFPISRPNLTFSTLTVSNMSPEDSSIYLCSDVPGQGKPEAFFGQGTRLTVV.

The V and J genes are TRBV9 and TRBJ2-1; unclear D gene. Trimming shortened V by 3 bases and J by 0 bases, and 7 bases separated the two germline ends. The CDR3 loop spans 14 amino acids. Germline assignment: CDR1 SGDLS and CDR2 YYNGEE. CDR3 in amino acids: CASSDISSYNEQFF. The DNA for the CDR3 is TGTGCCAGCAGCGATATTAGCTCCTACAATGAGCAGTTCTTC. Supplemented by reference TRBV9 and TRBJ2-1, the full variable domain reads DSGVTQTPKHLITATGQRVTLRCSPRSGDLSVYWYQQSLDQGLQFLIQYYNGEERAKGNILERFSAQQFPDLHSELNLSSLELGDSALYFCASSDISSYNEQFFGPGTRLTVL.

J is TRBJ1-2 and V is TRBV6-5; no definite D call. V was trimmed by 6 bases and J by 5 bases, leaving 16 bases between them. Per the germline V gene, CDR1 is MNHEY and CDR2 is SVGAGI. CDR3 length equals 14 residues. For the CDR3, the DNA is TGTGCCAGCAGCCGTGCGACACCGGGGTATGGCTACACCTTC. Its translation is CASSRATPGYGYTF.